Described below is a single T cell receptor (beta chain) sequence and its context. Produced via immunoSEQ multiplex PCR; TCRdb's table is partial and in-frame only. The sample records over 130,000 clones, around 89% being singletons. The sample comes from a study of blood T cell repertoires in COVID-19. The sequenced sample was peripheral blood. This TCR came from a woman of 80 years or more with acute or convalescent COVID-19.

The CDR3 DNA follows: TGTGCCAGCAGCCCCGGACAGCTTCGTAATGAAAAACTGTTTTTT. Protein: CASSPGQLRNEKLFF. V and J are TRBV6-2 or TRBV6-3 and TRBJ1-4; D is possibly TRBD1 (6 bases). V gave up 6 bases and J gave up 4 bases, with 15 bases separating them. This CDR3 is built from 15 residues. Germline V gives CDR1 MNHEY, CDR2 SVGEGT.